Sequencing of this T cell receptor (beta chain) was carried out in a study of early T cells in non-severe SARS-CoV-2 infection. Study details: Unsorted whole-blood RNA was sequenced in bulk, leaving chains unpaired. Study results and limitations: VDJdb matching favored anti-spike CD8 responses, missing private and CD4 specificities.

The junction had 6 bases not matched to a gene; V was cut back by 5 bases and J by 2 bases. The CDR3 loop spans 14 amino acids. CDR1 SEHNR and CDR2 FQNEAQ come from the germline V gene (reference sequence). This clonotype has a handful of counts. The antigen remains undetermined. The protocol attached unique molecular identifiers to individual cDNA molecules. TCRdb recomputed calls from the 5' RACE reads with MiXCR, one row per CDR3 protein. The sample has fewer than 120,000 distinct CDR3 sequences; around 12% are singletons. This receptor was obtained from an adult who was a healthcare worker with PCR-confirmed SARS-CoV-2 infection or an uninfected control (not recorded which). The source was whole blood, collected at baseline. The V and J genes are TRBV7-9 and TRBJ2-7, with TRBD1 identical over 7 bases. The CDR3 is CASSPRQGTYEQYF. The DNA for the CDR3 is TGTGCCAGCAGCCCTAGACAGGGAACCTACGAGCAGTACTTC. Full variable domain (missing parts from reference TRBV7-9 and TRBJ2-7): DTGVSQNPRHKITKRGQNVTFRCDPISEHNRLYWYRQTLGQGPEFLTYFQNEAQLEKSRLLSDRFSAERPKGSFSTLEIQRTEQGDSAMYLCASSPRQGTYEQYFGPGTRLTVT.